The 9 T cell receptor beta chains reported below all come from one sample, sequenced in a study of CXCR3-negative and CXCR3-positive naive CD8 T cells. For these receptors, no antigen is known. Findings and limits, study-wide: In CXCR3-positive naive cells, the TRB CDR3s were more hydrophobic than in CXCR3-negative naive cells.

UMI-labeled 5' RACE TRB cDNA libraries were prepared from the cells. TCRdb re-called the 5' RACE reads; one entry per CDR3 protein, DNA not given. The table lists some 150,000 distinct CDR3 sequences. The sample comprised naive CXCR3+ CD8+ T cells from blood. Documented subset: CD45RO-CCR7+CD27+CD95- naive CD8+ T cells expressing CXCR3 (TNR3+). Receptor source: a human donor in good health. Some clones in this sample may be carry-over from other donors' samples.

J is TRBJ2-7 and V is TRBV6-6; TCRdb indicates TRBD2, and absent DNA this call remains unverified. CDR3 size: 14 residues. Germline assignment: CDR1 MNHNY and CDR2 SVGAGI (reference sequence). The CDR3 protein is CASSSDSGTSEQYF.

V gene TRBV28 combines with J gene TRBJ2-7. Germline V gene lookup returns CDR1 MDHEN and CDR2 SYDVKM. This CDR3 region has 14 residues. The CDR3 loop reads CASSLLTWVYEQYF.

The chain links TRBV6-2 or TRBV6-3 to TRBJ1-4. Germline CDR1 MNHEY, CDR2 SVGEGT. The CDR3 length is 14 residues. The CDR3 loop is CASSYSGGNEKLFF.

The rearrangement links TRBV7-2 to TRBJ2-1; TCRdb indicates TRBD1, and absent DNA this call remains unverified. The germline gives CDR1 SGHTA, CDR2 FQGNSA. The CDR3 length is 14 residues. CDR3 sequence reads: CASSLSGGFNEQFF.

The CDR3 sequence is CASSQAILLAGGTDTQYF. The chain carries TRBV4-3 and TRBJ2-3; without DNA, the TCRdb call of TRBD2 cannot be checked. Germline V gives CDR1 LGHNA, CDR2 YSLEER. The CDR3 is 18 amino acids.

The rearrangement joins TRBV10-2 to TRBJ2-3; the TCRdb call, TRBD2, lacks DNA for checking. This CDR3 comprises 17 residues. CDR1 and CDR2 from the germline V gene are WSHSY and SAAADI. This chain's CDR3 is CANVAWRLESRTDTQYF.

The chain carries TRBV5-1 and TRBJ1-3; TCRdb's D call, TRBD1, is unchecked because there is no DNA. The CDR3 loop spans 16 amino acids. CDR1 SGHRS and CDR2 YFSETQ come from the germline V gene. The CDR3 sequence is CASSLPGTSSGNTIYF.

The chain is built from TRBV29-1 and TRBJ2-7. The CDR3 consists of 14 residues. Germline-derived CDR1 and CDR2 are SQVTM and ANQGSEA. The CDR3: CSVVGELGTYEQYF.

The CDR3 protein is CASSPTGLMDGYTF. This rearrangement joins TRBV6-2 or TRBV6-3 to TRBJ1-2; the TRBD1 assignment by TCRdb is unverifiable without DNA. CDR3 length: 14 amino acids. Per the germline V gene, CDR1 is MNHEY and CDR2 is SVGEGT.